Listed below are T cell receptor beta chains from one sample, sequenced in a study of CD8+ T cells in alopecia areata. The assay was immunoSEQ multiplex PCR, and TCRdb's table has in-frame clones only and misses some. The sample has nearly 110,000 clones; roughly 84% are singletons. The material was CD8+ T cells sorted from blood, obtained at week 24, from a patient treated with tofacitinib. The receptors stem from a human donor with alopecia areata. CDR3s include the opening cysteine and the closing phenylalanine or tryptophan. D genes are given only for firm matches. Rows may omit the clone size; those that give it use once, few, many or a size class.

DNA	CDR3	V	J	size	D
TGCGCCAGCAGCCCCTTGGGCGAAGAGCAGTTCTTC	CASSPLGEEQFF	TRBV4-1	TRBJ2-1	NA	NA
TGTGCCAGCAGCTTAGGATCAGGGGGGCCCGGCACCGGGGAGCTGTTTTTT	CASSLGSGGPGTGELFF	TRBV7-8	TRBJ2-2	NA	NA
TGTGCCAGCAGCTTGGGACTAGCGGGGGGGCCCGACGAGCAGTACTTC	CASSLGLAGGPDEQYF	TRBV7-2	TRBJ2-7	NA	TRBD2
TGTGCCAGCAGGATGCAGGGGTATAGCAATCAGCCCCAGCATTTT	CASRMQGYSNQPQHF	TRBV27	TRBJ1-5	NA	NA
TGTGCCAGTAGCCCAGGGACCTTGAATTCACCCCTCCACTTT	CASSPGTLNSPLHF	TRBV19	TRBJ1-6	NA	NA
TGTGCCAGCAGCTTAAGCGACCGAAGCACAGATACGCAGTATTTT	CASSLSDRSTDTQYF	TRBV11-2	TRBJ2-3	NA	NA
TGTGCCAGCAGCTCGACAGGGGGCCGCACTGAAGCTTTCTTT	CASSSTGGRTEAFF	TRBV7-9	TRBJ1-1	NA	TRBD1
TGCAGCGTCAGTTACGACACTGAAGCTTTCTTT	CSVSYDTEAFF	TRBV29-1	TRBJ1-1	NA	NA
TGTGCCTGGAGACCTTTGGGATACACCGGGGAGCTGTTTTTT	CAWRPLGYTGELFF	TRBV30	TRBJ2-2	NA	NA
TGTGCCTGGACCCCATTTGGCAGGGACCCCTTCTTC	CAWTPFGRDPFF	TRBV30	TRBJ2-7	NA	NA
TGTGCCAGCAGTTTGGCGTCGGGAAACACCATATATTTT	CASSLASGNTIYF	TRBV6-5	TRBJ1-3	NA	NA
TGTGCCAGTAGTATACTAGCGGGTAACACCGGGGAGCTGTTTTTT	CASSILAGNTGELFF	TRBV19	TRBJ2-2	NA	TRBD2
TGTGCCAGCAGTTGGACGGACAGGGGGGATGGCTACACCTTC	CASSWTDRGDGYTF	TRBV6-6	TRBJ1-2	NA	TRBD1
TGTGCCAGCAGCCCGGGACTAGCGGAATCCAATGAGCAGTTCTTC	CASSPGLAESNEQFF	TRBV5-4	TRBJ2-1	NA	TRBD2
TGTGCCAGCAGCTTTAGCGATCCGGGCCCAGAGCCCTATGGCTACACCTTC	CASSFSDPGPEPYGYTF	TRBV7-9	TRBJ1-2	NA	NA
TGTGCTAGTGGTCCCGGCCCGGACAGGGTTGGGGATGAGCAGTTCTTC	CASGPGPDRVGDEQFF	TRBV12-5	TRBJ2-1	NA	TRBD1
TGTGCCAGCAGTCCTGCCAAAGGACTAGCGGGGGGACCATACAATGAGCAGTTCTTC	CASSPAKGLAGGPYNEQFF	TRBV27	TRBJ2-1	NA	TRBD2
TGTGCCTCGGTAGGCTTTGGGGGCTACACCTTC	CASVGFGGYTF	TRBV5-5	TRBJ1-2	NA	NA
TGCAGCGTTACGACTGGCCCCGGTGAGCAGTTCTTC	CSVTTGPGEQFF	TRBV29-1	TRBJ2-1	NA	NA
TGTGCCAGCAGTTTAGGGAGACAGGGGAGGGAGCAGTACTTC	CASSLGRQGREQYF	TRBV27	TRBJ2-7	NA	TRBD1
TGTGCCAGCAGCCTTGGGACAGCTTACGAGCAGTACTTC	CASSLGTAYEQYF	TRBV7-9	TRBJ2-7	NA	TRBD1
TGCGCCAGCAGCCAAGGTATTGCCTCCTACGAGCAGTACTTC	CASSQGIASYEQYF	TRBV4-1	TRBJ2-7	NA	NA
TGTGCCAGCAGCTTGGCCAACGAGCAGTACTTC	CASSLANEQYF	TRBV5-4	TRBJ2-7	NA	NA
TGTGCCAGCAGCCCCCGCGGACTAGCGGGGGATTACGAGCAGTACTTC	CASSPRGLAGDYEQYF	TRBV7-9	TRBJ2-7	NA	TRBD2
TGTGCCACCTCACAGGGTGGCAATCAGCCCCAGCATTTT	CATSQGGNQPQHF	TRBV10-3	TRBJ1-5	once	NA
TGTGCCAGCAGCTTGGGCAGAATCTACAATGAGCAGTTCTTC	CASSLGRIYNEQFF	TRBV7-2	TRBJ2-1	NA	NA
TGTGCCAGCAGTCCCTTAGCCCACACAGATACGCAGTATTTT	CASSPLAHTDTQYF	TRBV28	TRBJ2-3	NA	NA
TGTGCCAGGGGACAGGGGGCAATTAACTATGGCTACACCTTC	CARGQGAINYGYTF	TRBV25-1	TRBJ1-2	NA	TRBD1
TGCGCCAGCAGCCAGAGGGCCCTCACTGAAGCTTTCTTT	CASSQRALTEAFF	TRBV4-1	TRBJ1-1	NA	NA
TGCAGCGCCAGGACAGGGGGAGGCTCTGGGGCCAACGTCCTGACTTTC	CSARTGGGSGANVLTF	TRBV29-1	TRBJ2-6	few	TRBD1
TGCGCCAGCAGCTTGCCCTTCTCGGTTCCTTACAATGAGCAGTTCTTC	CASSLPFSVPYNEQFF	TRBV5-1	TRBJ2-1	once	NA
TGTGCCAGCAGCCAAGGGGACAGGGTCAGGCAGTTCTTC	CASSQGDRVRQFF	TRBV4-2	TRBJ2-1	NA	TRBD1
TGCAGCGTCCTGGGGGCAGAAACCGGGGAGCTGTTTTTT	CSVLGAETGELFF	TRBV29-1	TRBJ2-2	once	NA
TGTGCCAGCAGCTTAGATTCTGGGAATCAGCCCCAGCATTTT	CASSLDSGNQPQHF	TRBV7-9	TRBJ1-5	NA	NA
TGTGCCAGCAGTCAAATGGCCGGGGAGCTGTTTTTT	CASSQMAGELFF	TRBV9	TRBJ2-2	NA	NA
TGTGCCACCTTGAATGAGCAGTTCTTC	CATLNEQFF	TRBV2	TRBJ2-1	NA	NA
TGCAGCGTCGAGTTCAGGGGTACCTACGAGCAGTACTTC	CSVEFRGTYEQYF	TRBV29-1	TRBJ2-7	NA	NA
TGTGCCAGCAGCGTGGCGGGGGGTGCAGATACGCAGTATTTT	CASSVAGGADTQYF	TRBV7-2	TRBJ2-3	NA	TRBD2
TGCAGCGTTGAAGAAGGGGCCTCTAATGAAAAACTGTTTTTT	CSVEEGASNEKLFF	TRBV29-1	TRBJ1-4	once	NA
TGCGCCAGCAGCTTGGGGCTAGAACCCTTCCAAGAGACCCAGTACTTC	CASSLGLEPFQETQYF	TRBV5-1	TRBJ2-5	NA	NA
TGTGCCAGCAGCGTAACAGGCGGTGGAGATACGCAGTATTTT	CASSVTGGGDTQYF	TRBV9	TRBJ2-3	NA	NA
TGTGCCAGCAGCTCAGGAGCGGGGGCCCACAATGAGCAGTTCTTC	CASSSGAGAHNEQFF	TRBV5-6	TRBJ2-1	NA	TRBD2
TGTGCCAGCAGCCTCGGACAGGGGAGTTCGAAAGAGCAGTACTTC	CASSLGQGSSKEQYF	TRBV7-9	TRBJ2-7	NA	TRBD1
TGCGCCAGCAGCCCCCCGGTAGGTCACCCGGGAGAGCAGTTCTTC	CASSPPVGHPGEQFF	TRBV4-1	TRBJ2-1	NA	NA
TGTGCCAGCCACACAGTAGGGTCCTACAATGAGCAGTTCTTC	CASHTVGSYNEQFF	TRBV27	TRBJ2-1	NA	NA
TGTGCCAGCAGTGGTTGGCGAACCTACGAGCAGTACTTC	CASSGWRTYEQYF	TRBV2	TRBJ2-7	NA	NA
TGTGCCAGCAGCTTAGTTGCTGATACGCAGTATTTT	CASSLVADTQYF	TRBV7-6	TRBJ2-3	NA	NA
TGTGCCAGCCCGCGGGGACGGGATTCACCCCTCCACTTT	CASPRGRDSPLHF	TRBV6-4	TRBJ1-6	NA	NA